Sequencing of this T cell receptor (beta chain) was carried out in a study of cytotoxic CD8 clonotypes in ibrutinib-treated CLL. Looking at the study overall: Enrolment comprised approximately 10 relapsed/refractory and more than 14 treatment-naive patients; roughly 17 were IGHV unmutated. Points from the study as a whole: Shared public clonotypes were rare, and on treatment they either got smaller or stayed the same.

TCRdb's table, derived via immunoSEQ multiplex PCR, lists solely in-frame clones and lacks some. The sample has approximately 60,000 clones, 56% seen once; the top ten hold about a fifth. Of note for this clone: Its antigen is currently unknown.

Extraction of 1.5 to 2.5 micrograms of genomic DNA from cryopreserved PBMCs supplied material for TCR beta libraries. The material was PBMCs, obtained after 24 months of ibrutinib treatment. The receptor's source is a human donor with chronic lymphocytic leukemia.

CDR3 DNA sequence: TGCGCCAGCTCATGGACTAGCGGGAGGGGGAATGAGCAGTTCTTC. It is translated as CASSWTSGRGNEQFF. This chain joins TRBV4-1 and TRBJ2-1; 15 bases are shared with TRBD2. The CDR3 contains 15 residues. The junction had 6 bases not matched to a gene; V was cut back by 8 bases and J by 7 bases. Germline lookup yields CDR1 MGHRA and CDR2 YSYEKL.